The 26 T cell receptor beta chains in this list originate from one sample, sequenced in a study of cytomegalovirus exposure and HLA in healthy donors. It was with 60 Vbeta and 13 Jbeta primers that the PCR ran. Assay used: immunoSEQ multiplex PCR; TCRdb lists only in-frame clones, some missing. The table lists some 200,000 clones, about 70% of them singletons, with roughly 2.5% in the top ten. The sequenced material came from PBMCs. Every receptor here comes from a man aged 40-49 years in good health and CMV-seropositive.

This clone was recorded a few times. V is TRBV6-1 and J is TRBJ1-1, with D uncertain. The CDR3 is 12 amino acids. Between the trimmed V and J ends, which lost 6 bases and 1 base, there was a span of 6 bases. The germline V gene encodes CDR1 MNHNS and CDR2 SASEGT. The CDR3 coding sequence is TGTGCCAGCAGCCCCGGGAACACTGAAGCTTTCTTT. Its translation is CASSPGNTEAFF.

The chain joins TRBV2 to TRBJ2-7, with D perhaps TRBD1 (5 bases). This CDR3 is built from 14 residues. Trimming removed 3 bases at V and 1 base at J, with 10 bases between. In germline, CDR1 is SNHLY, CDR2 FYNNEI. CDR3 nucleotides: TGTGCCAGCAGTGAGGGGCTTGGGTCCTACGAGCAGTACTTC. Its translation: CASSEGLGSYEQYF.

The rearrangement links TRBV2 to TRBJ1-1; D is uncertain. Germline-derived CDR1 and CDR2 are SNHLY and FYNNEI. CDR3 length: 12 residues. V shed 2 bases and J shed 7 bases, with 8 bases lying between them. CDR3 amino acids: CASSELQLEAFF. DNA for the CDR3: TGTGCCAGCAGTGAATTACAGCTTGAAGCTTTCTTT.

This clone was observed a few times. The CDR3 DNA reads as TGTGCCATCAGTGAAGGGGCAGACGGAAACACCATATATTTT. Translating it yields CAISEGADGNTIYF. V and J are TRBV10-3 and TRBJ1-3, with D possibly TRBD1 on 5 matching bases. Germline V CDR1 and CDR2: ENHRY, SYGVKD. This CDR3 region has 14 residues. Trimming stripped 3 bases from V and 4 bases from J, with 10 bases between.

The chain recombines TRBV7-9 with TRBJ1-2, with D hard to call. Germline CDR1 is SEHNR and CDR2 is FQNEAQ (reference sequence). CDR3 length: 14 amino acids. V lost 1 base, J lost 4 bases, and 10 bases lay in between. CDR3 DNA sequence: TGTGCCAGCAGCTTAGAAGCTGGTCTCTATGGCTACACCTTC. Its protein is CASSLEAGLYGYTF.

The sample holds one count of this clone. V gene TRBV6-1 combines with J gene TRBJ1-2, with 9 positions matching TRBD1. Germline V CDR1 and CDR2: MNHNS, SASEGT. V shed 5 bases, J shed 7 bases, and the junction held 11 bases outside the gene matches. The CDR3 runs 15 residues. The CDR3, as DNA: TGTGCCAGCAGTCAGGAACCAACAGGGGGCGGTGGCTACACCTTC. Its protein product is CASSQEPTGGGGYTF.

This rearrangement joins TRBV5-1 to TRBJ1-5; maybe TRBD1 (5 bases). Trimming cost V 2 bases and J 6 bases, with 15 bases left between them. The CDR3 spans 15 residues. Looked up from germline, CDR1 is SGHRS and CDR2 is YFSETQ. The chain's CDR3 is CASSLDSRVSQPQHF. The DNA for the CDR3 is TGCGCCAGCAGCTTAGATTCCAGGGTGAGTCAGCCCCAGCATTTT.

The V call is TRBV6-1, the J call TRBJ1-1; TRBD1 agrees at 10 bases. The CDR3 loop spans 14 amino acids. Per germline, CDR1 MNHNS and CDR2 SASEGT. The V gene end was trimmed by 6 bases and the J gene end by 8 bases; junction bases not matched to a gene: 9. CDR3 nucleotides: TGTGCCAGCAGGCGGGACAGGGGTTTGGGGGAAGCTTTCTTT. Protein product: CASRRDRGLGEAFF.

The chain carries TRBV10-2 and TRBJ2-1; tentative D call: TRBD2 (6 bases). The CDR3 is 17 amino acids. In germline, CDR1 is WSHSY, CDR2 SAAADI. V was pared by 5 bases and J by 2 bases, with 19 bases between. CDR3 in amino acids: CASSPPSTSRPYNEQFF. In DNA, the CDR3 is TGCGCCAGCAGTCCTCCGTCTACTAGCAGACCCTACAATGAGCAGTTCTTC.

The chain carries TRBV29-1 and TRBJ2-7; tentatively, D is TRBD1 (6 bases). The V gene lost 2 bases and the J gene lost 4 bases, with 12 bases spanning the gap. CDR3 length equals 13 residues. Germline CDR1 and CDR2: SQVTM and ANQGSEA. CDR3 amino acids: CSVETGKGYEQYF. CDR3 sequence (DNA): TGCAGCGTTGAAACAGGGAAGGGATACGAGCAGTACTTC.

V usage is TRBV5-4 and J usage is TRBJ2-3; no definite D call. The CDR3 covers 13 residues. Between the trimmed V and J ends, which lost 1 base and 5 bases, there was a span of 8 bases. CDR1 is SGHNT, CDR2 YYREEE, per germline (reference sequence). The CDR3 is CASSLSWRDTQYF. As DNA, the CDR3 is TGTGCCAGCAGCTTGTCGTGGAGAGATACGCAGTATTTT.

This clone was seen just once. The chain has TRBV5-1 and TRBJ2-7; 9 bases line up with TRBD1. Germline values: CDR1 SGHRS, CDR2 YFSETQ. This CDR3 contains 15 residues. The junction had 7 bases not matched to a gene; V was cut back by 0 bases and J by 6 bases. The CDR3 nucleotides read TGCGCCAGCAGCTTGGCGGGACAGGGCTTCGGCGAGCAGTACTTC. Translated: CASSLAGQGFGEQYF.

The chain employs TRBV6-4 and TRBJ1-1; D gene uncertain. V lost 0 bases and J lost 7, with 6 bases in between. In germline, CDR1 is MRHNA, CDR2 SNTAGT. The CDR3 is 12 amino acids. The CDR3 region is CASSDSYNEAFF. In DNA form, the CDR3 reads TGTGCCAGCAGTGACTCGTATAATGAAGCTTTCTTT.

This clone has more than one count but fewer than ten. The chain links TRBV5-8 to TRBJ1-5, with 7 bases identical to TRBD1. CDR1 is SGHTS and CDR2 is YDEGEE in the germline V gene. V dropped 3 bases and J dropped 5; count of bases not matched to a gene: 8. There are 15 residues in the CDR3. The DNA of the CDR3 is TGTGCCAGCAGCTGGGTTGACAGGGAGCATCAGCCCCAGCATTTT. Encoded protein: CASSWVDREHQPQHF.

The rearrangement joins TRBV11-2 to TRBJ1-1; D might be TRBD1 (6 bases). Between the trimmed V and J ends, which lost 2 bases and 1 base, there was a span of 11 bases. Germline V lookup: CDR1 SGHAT, CDR2 FQNNGV. CDR3 length: 15 residues. CDR3 nucleotide sequence: TGTGCCAGCAGCTTAACCGGGACACAGAACACTGAAGCTTTCTTT. It yields the protein CASSLTGTQNTEAFF.

The chain joins TRBV5-8 to TRBJ2-7, with TRBD1 matching 7 bases. This CDR3 comprises 14 residues. Looked up from germline, CDR1 is SGHTS and CDR2 is YDEGEE. V lost 3 bases, J lost 4 bases, and 7 bases stayed unmatched. In nucleotides, the CDR3 is TGTGCCAGCAGCTGGCCTGAGGGGGCTTACGAGCAGTACTTC. Its translation: CASSWPEGAYEQYF.

V usage is TRBV11-2 and J usage is TRBJ2-5; the match to TRBD2 covers 7 bases. The CDR3 length is 15 residues. Germline V lookup: CDR1 SGHAT, CDR2 FQNNGV. The ends lost 3 bases at V and 2 bases at J; junction bases unmatched: 6. The DNA of the CDR3 is TGTGCCAGCAGCTTTCCGGGGGGACGTCAAGAGACCCAGTACTTC. Translation gives CASSFPGGRQETQYF.

CDR3 DNA sequence: TGCGCCAGCAGCCGACAGAATGAGCAGTTCTTC. This encodes CASSRQNEQFF. The chain recombines TRBV4-3 with TRBJ2-1; tentative D call: TRBD1 (5 bases). Germline CDR1 is LGHNA and CDR2 is YSLEER. The V gene lost 4 bases and the J gene lost 7 bases, with 5 bases spanning the gap. The CDR3 runs 11 residues.

This clone has a single count. This chain joins TRBV2 and TRBJ2-7; maybe TRBD2 (6 bases). Germline assignment: CDR1 SNHLY and CDR2 FYNNEI. Trimming stripped 3 bases from V and 3 bases from J, with 12 bases between. This CDR3 spans 14 amino acids. Here the CDR3 DNA reads TGTGCCAGCAGTGAGGGGTTGGGGGGCTACGAGCAGTACTTC. Protein sequence: CASSEGLGGYEQYF.

The rearrangement uses TRBV19 and TRBJ2-5; the D gene is possibly TRBD1 (6 bases). This CDR3 comprises 13 residues. Germline lookup yields CDR1 LNHDA and CDR2 SQIVND (reference sequence). The V end lost 3 bases, the J end lost 11 bases, and 16 bases lay between the germline ends. CDR3 residues: CASSIGGAGEQYF. CDR3 DNA: TGTGCCAGTAGTATTGGGGGCGCGGGTGAGCAGTACTTC.

This rearrangement joins TRBV4-1 to TRBJ2-1; 7 positions agree with TRBD2. The CDR3 totals 17 residues. Per the germline V gene, CDR1 is MGHRA and CDR2 is YSYEKL. After removal of 5 bases from V and 4 bases from J, the junction contained 14 bases not matched to a gene. In DNA form, the CDR3 reads TGCGCCAGCAGCTCCAGCGGGGCTCCTAACCTATACAATGAGCAGTTCTTC. Amino acid sequence: CASSSSGAPNLYNEQFF.

V usage is TRBV7-3 and J usage is TRBJ1-1; the D gene is possibly TRBD1 (5 bases). CDR3 size: 14 residues. Trimming shortened V by 1 base and J by 4 bases, and 10 bases separated the two germline ends. Germline V gene lookup returns CDR1 SGHTA and CDR2 FQGTGA. The CDR3 sequence: CASSLKGQGTEAFF. As DNA, the CDR3 is TGTGCCAGCAGCTTAAAGGGGCAGGGCACTGAAGCTTTCTTT.

This sequence joins TRBV2 and TRBJ1-2; D is ambiguous. The CDR3 runs 12 residues. The V and J ends lost 4 bases and 8 bases respectively, with 11 bases between them. Germline values: CDR1 SNHLY, CDR2 FYNNEI. The CDR3 region is CASSGLTGGYTF. CDR3 nucleotides: TGTGCCAGCAGTGGGCTGACCGGGGGCTACACCTTC.

The chain is built from TRBV6-1 and TRBJ1-2; D perhaps matches TRBD1 (5 bases). The V gene's germline CDR1 is MNHNS and CDR2 SASEGT. This CDR3 spans 13 amino acids. V was pared by 7 bases and J by 0 bases, with 9 bases between. The CDR3 nucleotides read TGTGCCAGCACCCAGGGATCTAACTATGGCTACACCTTC. The encoded protein is CASTQGSNYGYTF.

The V call is TRBV7-9, the J call TRBJ2-7; possible D gene TRBD1, 6 bases. Trimming pared 0 bases from V and 12 bases from J, leaving 18 bases between. The CDR3 contains 14 residues. Germline assignment: CDR1 SEHNR and CDR2 FQNEAQ (reference sequence). DNA for the CDR3: TGTGCCAGCAGCTTAGCGAGGACAGATAGTAGGCTGTACTTC. It translates to CASSLARTDSRLYF.

The chain joins TRBV29-1 to TRBJ2-7; 9 bases match TRBD1. The V gene's germline CDR1 is SQVTM and CDR2 ANQGSEA. This CDR3 region has 13 residues. V lost 4 bases and J lost 1; bases outside the gene matches: 2. The CDR3 nucleotides read TGCAGCGTTGCCGGGACAGGGTCCTACGAGCAGTACTTC. It encodes CSVAGTGSYEQYF.